The following is a T cell receptor beta chain sequence with its context. The data were taken from a study of blood T cell repertoires in COVID-19. On the study more broadly: Material from acute and convalescent COVID-19 was sourced from the United States, Italy and Spain.

The CDR3 loop spans 13 amino acids. The germline gives CDR1 MNHEY, CDR2 SVGAGI. V lost 6 bases, J lost 1 base, and 10 bases lay in between. Data came from immunoSEQ multiplex PCR; TCRdb stores just in-frame clones and leaves some out. The profile shows roughly 110,000 clones, approximately 84% of them singletons. Sequences were obtained from peripheral blood. This TCR derives from a woman in her fifties or sixties with acute or convalescent COVID-19. The rearrangement links TRBV6-5 to TRBJ2-7, with a possible D match to TRBD2 (5 bases). The CDR3 nucleotides read TGTGCCAGCAGGGGAGCGATGTCCTACGAGCAGTACTTC. Its translation: CASRGAMSYEQYF.